These 7 T cell receptor beta chains were all obtained from the same sample, sequenced in a study of blood T cell repertoires in COVID-19. Repertoires were generated with immunoSEQ multiplex PCR, while TCRdb's copy carries only in-frame clones and drops some. The data show fewer than 65,000 clones, with just under 80% seen just once and roughly 23% held by the top ten. Sequences were obtained from peripheral blood. The receptor source for this set is a human donor in a cohort sampled during active COVID-19.

This clone has a handful of counts. The gene calls are TRBV2 and TRBJ1-2; 7 bases agree with TRBD1. The V segment lost 2 bases and the J segment 7 bases; nucleotides outside the gene matches: 7. This CDR3 contains 14 residues. The germline gives CDR1 SNHLY, CDR2 FYNNEI. The CDR3 nucleotides read TGTGCCAGCAGTGAATACGGACAGGCTGGTGGCTACACCTTC. Its translation: CASSEYGQAGGYTF.

Ten or more counts support this clone. CDR3 sequence: CASSRRGTYNEQFF. Here the CDR3 DNA reads TGTGCCAGCAGCCGGCGGGGCACCTACAATGAGCAGTTCTTC. The chain has TRBV9 and TRBJ2-1, with a weak D call TRBD2 (6 bases). Deletions cut 4 bases from V and 2 bases from J, with 10 bases between. From germline, CDR1 is SGDLS and CDR2 YYNGEE. This CDR3 spans 14 amino acids.

The chain couples TRBV15 to TRBJ1-2; no clear D gene. Germline CDR1 is LNHNV and CDR2 is YYDKDF (reference sequence). This CDR3 has 16 residues. The ends were cut back, 4 bases at V and 7 bases at J, with 22 bases in the middle. The CDR3 nucleotides are TGTGCCACCAGCACTTCTCGAACTGGGTACCTAGGTGGCTACACCTTC. It translates to CATSTSRTGYLGGYTF.

The CDR3: CASSKRAGDTQYF. The CDR3 nucleotides are TGTGCCAGCAGTAAACGGGCGGGGGATACGCAGTATTTT. This chain links TRBV25-1 with TRBJ2-3; possible D gene TRBD2, 6 bases. Trimming took 5 bases from V and 6 from J, leaving 12 bases between them. This CDR3 is built from 13 residues. From germline, CDR1 is MGHDK and CDR2 SYGVNS.

The chain uses TRBV4-3 and TRBJ2-3; D not resolved. The germline V gene encodes CDR1 LGHNA and CDR2 YSLEER. V was shortened by 2 bases and J by 5 bases, with 11 bases between the two germline ends. This CDR3 contains 14 residues. This chain's CDR3 is CASSQSRSGDTQYF. CDR3 nucleotides: TGCGCCAGCAGCCAATCCCGGTCTGGAGATACGCAGTATTTT.

The chain combines TRBV4-2 with TRBJ1-5; possibly TRBD1 for D (6 bases). The length of the CDR3 is 14 residues. V lost 4 bases, J lost 6 bases, and 13 bases lay in between. Germline V lookup: CDR1 LGHNA, CDR2 YNFKEQ. CDR3 bases: TGTGCCAGCAGCCCCAACAGGGACCTTCAGCCCCAGCATTTT. Translation gives CASSPNRDLQPQHF.

J is TRBJ1-1 and V is TRBV2, with D possibly being TRBD1 (6 bases). This CDR3 comprises 13 residues. Germline CDR1 SNHLY, CDR2 FYNNEI. V lost 4 bases, J lost 6 bases, and 12 bases lay in between. Here the CDR3 reads CASSVGTTSEAFF. CDR3 in DNA: TGTGCCAGCAGTGTCGGGACAACTTCTGAAGCTTTCTTT.